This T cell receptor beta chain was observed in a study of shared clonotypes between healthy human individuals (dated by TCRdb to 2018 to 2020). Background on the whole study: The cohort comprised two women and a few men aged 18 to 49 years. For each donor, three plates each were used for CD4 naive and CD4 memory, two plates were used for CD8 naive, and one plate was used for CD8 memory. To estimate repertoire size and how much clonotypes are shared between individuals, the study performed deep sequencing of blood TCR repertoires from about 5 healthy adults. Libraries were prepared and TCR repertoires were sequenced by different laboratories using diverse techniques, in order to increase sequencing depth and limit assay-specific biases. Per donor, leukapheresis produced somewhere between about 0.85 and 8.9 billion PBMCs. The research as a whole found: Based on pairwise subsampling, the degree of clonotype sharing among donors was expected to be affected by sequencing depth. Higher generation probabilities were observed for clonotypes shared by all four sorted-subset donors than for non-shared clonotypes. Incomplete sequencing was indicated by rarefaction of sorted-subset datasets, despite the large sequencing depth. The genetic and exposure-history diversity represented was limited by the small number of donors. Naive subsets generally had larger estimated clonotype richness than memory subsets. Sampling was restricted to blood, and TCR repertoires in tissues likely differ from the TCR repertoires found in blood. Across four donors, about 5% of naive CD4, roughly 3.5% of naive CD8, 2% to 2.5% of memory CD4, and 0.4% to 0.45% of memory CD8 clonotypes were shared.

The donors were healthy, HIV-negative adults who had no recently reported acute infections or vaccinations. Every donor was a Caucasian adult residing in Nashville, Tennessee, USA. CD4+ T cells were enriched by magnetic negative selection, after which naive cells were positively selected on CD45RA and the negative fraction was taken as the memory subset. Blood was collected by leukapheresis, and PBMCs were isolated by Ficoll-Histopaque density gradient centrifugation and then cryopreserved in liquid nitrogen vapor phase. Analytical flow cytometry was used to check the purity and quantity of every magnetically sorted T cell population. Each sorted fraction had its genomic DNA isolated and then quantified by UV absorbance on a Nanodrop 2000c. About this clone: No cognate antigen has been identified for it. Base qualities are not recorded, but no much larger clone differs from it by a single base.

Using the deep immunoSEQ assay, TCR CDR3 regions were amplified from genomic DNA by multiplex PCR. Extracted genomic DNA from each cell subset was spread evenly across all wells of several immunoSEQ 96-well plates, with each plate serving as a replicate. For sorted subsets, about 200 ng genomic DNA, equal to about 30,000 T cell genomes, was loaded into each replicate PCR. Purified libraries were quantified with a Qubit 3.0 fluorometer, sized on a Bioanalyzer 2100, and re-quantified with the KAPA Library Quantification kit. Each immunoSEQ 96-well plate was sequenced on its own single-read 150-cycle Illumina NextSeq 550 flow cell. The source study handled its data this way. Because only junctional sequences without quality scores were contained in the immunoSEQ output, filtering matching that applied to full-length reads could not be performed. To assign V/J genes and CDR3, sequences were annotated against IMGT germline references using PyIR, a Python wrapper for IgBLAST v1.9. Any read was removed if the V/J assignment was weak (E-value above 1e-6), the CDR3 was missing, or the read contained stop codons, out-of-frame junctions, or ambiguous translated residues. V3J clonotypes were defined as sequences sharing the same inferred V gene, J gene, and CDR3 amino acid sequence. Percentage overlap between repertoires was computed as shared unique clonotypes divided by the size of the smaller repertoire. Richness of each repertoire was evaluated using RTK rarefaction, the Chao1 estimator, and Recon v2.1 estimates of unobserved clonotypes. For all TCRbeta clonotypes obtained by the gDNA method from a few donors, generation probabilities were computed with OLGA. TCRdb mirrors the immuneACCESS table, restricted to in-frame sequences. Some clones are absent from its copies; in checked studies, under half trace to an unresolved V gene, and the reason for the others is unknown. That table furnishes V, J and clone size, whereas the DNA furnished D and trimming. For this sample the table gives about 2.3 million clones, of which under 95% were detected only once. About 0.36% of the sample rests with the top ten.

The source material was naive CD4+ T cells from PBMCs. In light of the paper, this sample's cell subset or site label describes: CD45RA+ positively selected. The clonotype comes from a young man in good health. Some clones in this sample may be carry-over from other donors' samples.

The bases read TGCGCCAGCAGCTTTGGACAGGGGGCGAATGGCTACACCTTC. It translates to CASSFGQGANGYTF. The sequence joins TRBV5-1 to TRBJ1-2; a stretch of 11 junction bases matches TRBD1. Compared with germline, V lacks 2 bases and J lacks 6 bases; bases without a gene match: 3. CDR1 is given as SGHRS and CDR2 as YFSETQ, both from the germline V gene. The CDR3 goes from the cysteine to the phenylalanine over 14 residues. CDR3 DNA is the only sequence kept; it has 42 bases, read in frame from the first base.